This paragraph reports one TCR beta chain. This clonotype was found once. The antigen it recognizes is unknown. Base qualities are not at hand, and no much larger clone is one base apart. A read on its own is weak evidence. The sample belongs to a study of T cell repertoires in cytomegalovirus infection (dated by TCRdb to between 2018 and 2020). Broadly, across the study: Donor HLA type was relevant to the analysis, as public TCR beta signatures indicated carriage of CMV infection together with the matching HLA type.

V is trimmed back by 6 bases and J by 4 bases, and the junction contains 13 bases that no gene match accounts for. The CDR3 measures 16 amino acids from cysteine to phenylalanine. The entry retains the CDR3 DNA only, 48 bases that are in frame from base 1. CDR1 MNHNY and CDR2 SVGAGI are derived from the germline V gene (reference sequence). Study-wide conclusions, independent of this receptor: In the ex vivo response, HLA-C-restricted CMV-specific TCR beta clonotypes were dominant, and in two of eight donors the single most frequent clonotype came from this HLA-C-restricted group. Carriers of CMV infection plus the relevant HLA type were discriminated by the cumulative frequency of public TCR beta family members in the study cohort and in an independent 352-donor cohort.

Sequencing used an Illumina HiSeq 1500. Clones were called with MiXCR by TCRdb after fastp trimmed the public reads at Q25, and only in-frame beta chains were retained. Rows merge per CDR3 protein into single entries with the most common DNA and genes. In this sample the table shows some 68,000 distinct CDR3 sequences, around 21% of which occur a single time. The ten biggest clones cover under 85% of the sample. The chain couples TRBV6-6 to TRBJ2-7, and 9 bases in between align with TRBD2. This clonotype was sampled from a human donor in good health (CMV status not recorded). Some clones in this sample may be carry-over from other donors' samples. Input material: PBMCs, sequenced either directly or after in vitro stimulation (not recorded which). This receptor has the CDR3 CASRGAVLAGAYEQYF. The DNA sequence is TGTGCCAGCAGGGGCGCTGTATTAGCGGGAGCTTACGAGCAGTACTTC.